The sequence of this TCR beta chain was determined in a study of identical twins. Findings and caveats of the study: Modelling underestimated the level of out-of-frame TCR alpha sharing observed in monozygotic twins. Excess sharing by twins proved weaker in beta out-of-frame sequences.

This CDR3 has 13 amino acids. Germline assignment: CDR1 MGHRA and CDR2 YSYEKL. Trimming cost V 0 bases and J 7 bases, with 10 bases left between them. Each CDR3 protein gets one entry after TCRdb re-called the 5' RACE reads with MiXCR. The table lists hundreds of thousands of distinct CDR3 sequences, roughly 18% of them singletons, with around 13% in the top ten. This clonotype occurred a few times. Antigen unknown. The same data also went into a second study, on T cells expressing NK-cell markers. In that study: Among eight sequenced donors, seven carried HCMV seropositivity while one was seronegative. Roughly six of the donors carried dominant NKG2C+ clonotypes that took up roughly 1.0-8% of their CD8+ T cells.

Specimen: PBMCs. This chain uses TRBV4-1 with TRBJ2-7; no clear D. The TCR comes from a woman under 30 in good health. The CDR3, as DNA: TGCGCCAGCAGCCAAGATAGGCCGAGTGAGCAGTACTTC. It is translated as CASSQDRPSEQYF.